Sequencing of this T cell receptor beta chain was carried out in a study of T-cell memory formation after mild COVID-19. At the level of the study: TCR clustering was largely donor specific. Study-level findings and limits: Mainly in CM and EM were contracting CD4+ clones; CD8+ were in EMRA. The finding that pre-infection memory included some responding clones suggested that cross-reactive memory joined. Day 15 to 85 contractors were CD4/CD8 balanced; later expanders leaned CD4+.

About this clonotype itself: Its antigen remains unidentified.

Trimming took 7 bases from V and 0 from J, leaving 10 bases between them. Per germline, CDR1 SGHRS and CDR2 YFSETQ. CDR3 length equals 13 residues. TCRdb independently ran MiXCR on the 5' RACE reads; one entry per CDR3 protein. The data contain about 560,000 distinct CDR3 sequences, about a sixth of them singletons. The receptor was derived from an adult woman who had mild COVID-19 (a few samples of this study predate the infection). Cell type and time point are not known. This chain connects TRBV5-1 to TRBJ1-1; D uncertain. The sequenced sample was PBMCs or a T cell subset sorted from them (not recorded which). CDR3 loop: CASYPGLNTEAFF. The CDR3, as DNA: TGCGCCAGCTACCCCGGACTGAACACTGAAGCTTTCTTT.